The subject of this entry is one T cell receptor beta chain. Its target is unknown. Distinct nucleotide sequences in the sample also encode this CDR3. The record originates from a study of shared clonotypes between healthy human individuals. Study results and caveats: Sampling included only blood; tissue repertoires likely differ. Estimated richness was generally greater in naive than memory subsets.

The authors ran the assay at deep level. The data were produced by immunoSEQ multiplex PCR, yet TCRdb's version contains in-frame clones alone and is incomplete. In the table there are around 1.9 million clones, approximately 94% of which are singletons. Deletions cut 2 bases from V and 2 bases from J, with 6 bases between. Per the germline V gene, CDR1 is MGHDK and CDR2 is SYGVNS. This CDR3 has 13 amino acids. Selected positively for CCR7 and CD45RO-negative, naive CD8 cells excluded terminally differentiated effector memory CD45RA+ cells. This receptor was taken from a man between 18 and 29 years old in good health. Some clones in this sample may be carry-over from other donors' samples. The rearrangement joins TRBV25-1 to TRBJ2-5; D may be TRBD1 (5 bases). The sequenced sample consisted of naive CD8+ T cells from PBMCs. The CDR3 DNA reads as TGTGCCAGCAGTGAAGACAGACAAGAGACCCAGTACTTC. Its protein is CASSEDRQETQYF.